This T cell receptor beta chain emerged from a study of blood T cell repertoires in COVID-19. Study as a whole: From T cells, B-cell-depleted T cells, or PBMCs came the material, which was cDNA or gDNA.

The CDR3 is made up of 14 amino acids. V lost 5 bases and J lost 7, with 15 bases in between. Germline V gene data show CDR1 as MNHEY and CDR2 as SMNVEV (reference sequence). How the authors handled the data: Amplification of reference gene primers provided the estimated nucleated cell counts. Libraries were prepared by immunoSEQ multiplex PCR; TCRdb keeps only in-frame clonotypes and omits some of them. D and trimming come from the DNA, and the V and J calls and clone size come from that table. In the table there are 55,000 to 65,000 clones, around three quarters of which are singletons. This rearrangement joins TRBV27 to TRBJ1-5; tentative D call: TRBD1 (6 bases). Sequencing used peripheral blood. This sequence was found in a man in his sixties with acute or convalescent COVID-19. The CDR3 DNA reads TGTGCCAGCAGTCCCCGACAGGCCCGGCAGCCCCAGCATTTT. Its protein is CASSPRQARQPQHF.